Shown below are 6 T cell receptor beta chains from a single sample sequenced in a study of regulatory T cells in long-lasting Graves disease. With iRepertoire HTBI primers and Arm-PCR of CDR3 regions, TCR beta libraries were built. A single record per CDR3 protein comes from TCRdb applying MiXCR to the multiplex PCR reads. Among 300,000 or so distinct CDR3 sequences listed, around 20% were seen once. Time point noted: persistent/refractory GD, antithyroid drugs over 5 years with positive TRAb. RNA extracted from PBMCs served as the sequencing template. The sample was peripheral blood mononuclear cells (PBMCs), taken when the disease was refractory, from a patient treated with antithyroid drugs. The receptors here all came from a female donor with Graves disease.

In its sample, this clonotype was seen many times. This sequence joins TRBV27 and TRBJ2-7; the match to TRBD1 covers 10 bases. The CDR3 covers 15 residues. The germline CDR1 and CDR2 sequences are MNHEY and SMNVEV (reference sequence). After removal of 4 bases from V and 2 bases from J, the junction contained 5 bases not matched to a gene. CDR3 in amino acids: CASSYGTGETYEQYF. CDR3 bases: TGTGCCAGCAGTTATGGGACAGGGGAGACCTACGAGCAGTACTTC.

This clonotype has at least ten counts. The rearrangement joins TRBV11-2 to TRBJ1-2; no firm D call. V was cut by 5 bases and J by 4 bases, with 14 bases left in between. Germline V gives CDR1 SGHAT, CDR2 FQNNGV. The CDR3 consists of 14 residues. The CDR3 coding sequence is TGTGCCAGCAGCCCCCTTCGGCAGGTCTATGGCTACACCTTC. It encodes CASSPLRQVYGYTF.

This clonotype has a handful of counts. The rearrangement uses TRBV20-1 and TRBJ2-7, with TRBD1 matching over 12 bases. CDR1 is DFQATT and CDR2 is SNEGSKA in the germline V gene (reference sequence). The CDR3 spans 14 residues. V lost 5 bases to trimming and J lost 5 bases; unmatched junction nucleotides: 7. The CDR3 DNA sequence: TGCAGTGCTTATACGGGACAGGGGGCCCACGAGCAGTACTTC. Translation gives CSAYTGQGAHEQYF.

This clonotype was counted ten times or more. The chain recombines TRBV7-2 with TRBJ1-5; D is unresolved. V was pared by 5 bases and J by 1 base, with 12 bases between. This CDR3 region has 15 residues. Germline V gene sequence: CDR1 SGHTA, CDR2 FQGNSA. The CDR3 loop reads CASSLDHASNQPQHF. CDR3 nucleotide sequence: TGTGCCAGCAGCCTCGACCACGCAAGCAATCAGCCCCAGCATTTT.

This clonotype has a count of ten or more. This chain connects TRBV11-2 to TRBJ1-1; D may be TRBD1 (5 bases). CDR3 length: 15 amino acids. V was trimmed by 6 bases and J by 1 base, leaving 15 bases between them. Germline V gene data show CDR1 as SGHAT and CDR2 as FQNNGV. The CDR3 region has the DNA TGTGCCAGCAGTTCCCGGGGGGGGAAGAACACTGAAGCTTTCTTT. Translated: CASSSRGGKNTEAFF.

The chain is built from TRBV3-1 and TRBJ2-5; 10 bases align to TRBD1. Looked up from germline, CDR1 is LGHDT and CDR2 is YNNKEL (reference sequence). The V and J ends lost 5 bases and 7 bases, in that order; junction bases with no gene match: 10. The CDR3 loop spans 15 amino acids. The CDR3 loop reads CASSDHGQGGGTQYF. CDR3 nucleotides: TGTGCCAGCAGCGACCACGGACAGGGGGGGGGGACCCAGTACTTC.